The clone carrying this T cell receptor (beta chain) was seen more than once but under ten times. Its antigen is currently unknown. Unique molecular identifiers were incorporated into the prepared TCRbeta library. TCRdb called the PCR reads again in MiXCR, with one record for every CDR3 protein. The sample lists about a million distinct CDR3 sequences; around 30% were seen once. The CDR3 has 14 amino acids. Trimming pared 0 bases from V and 3 bases from J, leaving 8 bases between. In germline, CDR1 is SGDLS, CDR2 YYNGEE. This sample was taken from a study of T-cell reconstitution after alpha-beta-depleted transplantation in children. Findings of the study overall: Hyperexpanded clones declined; after one year, newly produced T cells mostly supplied diversity. TCRbeta diversity was high at day 60 in some patients (a result of surviving recipient T cells and thymic progenitors).

The TCR was taken from a boy under three years old who had a stem cell transplant for SCID, so the T cells may come from the graft donor. J is TRBJ2-3 and V is TRBV9; no clear D. The sequences come from PBMCs, mostly from graft donor cells, collected 360 days after TCRalphabeta/CD19-depleted stem cell transplant. The CDR3 is CASSVGVLTDTQYF. Here the CDR3 DNA reads TGTGCCAGCAGCGTAGGAGTATTGACAGATACGCAGTATTTT.